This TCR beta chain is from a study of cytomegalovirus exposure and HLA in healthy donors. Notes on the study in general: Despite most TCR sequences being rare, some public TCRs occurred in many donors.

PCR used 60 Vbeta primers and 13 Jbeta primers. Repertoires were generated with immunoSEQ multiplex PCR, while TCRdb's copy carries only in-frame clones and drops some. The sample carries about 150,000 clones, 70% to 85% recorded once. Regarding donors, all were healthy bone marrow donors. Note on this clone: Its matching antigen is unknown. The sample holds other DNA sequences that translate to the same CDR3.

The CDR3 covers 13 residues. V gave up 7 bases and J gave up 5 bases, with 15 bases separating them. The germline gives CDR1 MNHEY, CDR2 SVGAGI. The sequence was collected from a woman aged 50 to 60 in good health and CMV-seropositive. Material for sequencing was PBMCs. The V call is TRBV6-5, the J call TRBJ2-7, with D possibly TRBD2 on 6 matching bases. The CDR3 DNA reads TGTGCCAGCAATACCTACGGGGGAAACGAGCAGTACTTC. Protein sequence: CASNTYGGNEQYF.